This TCR beta chain stems from a study of blood T cell repertoires in COVID-19. Study summary: PBMCs, B-cell-depleted T cells, or T cells were the source of the cDNA or gDNA that made up the material.

J lost 3 bases, V lost 3 bases, and 4 bases had no gene match. Germline V gene lookup returns CDR1 MNHEY and CDR2 SMNVEV (reference sequence). The CDR3 covers 15 residues. Original analysis: By means of reference gene primer amplification, nucleated cell counts were estimated. Profiling relied on immunoSEQ multiplex PCR, and the TCRdb table lists in-frame clones only, not all of them. The V and J calls and clone size were taken over from that table, and D and trimming were inferred from the DNA. Found here are 250,000 to 300,000 clones, about nine tenths of them singletons; the top ten hold about 3%.

The material sequenced was peripheral blood. V is TRBV27 and J is TRBJ1-5; 8 nucleotides align to TRBD1. This TCR derives from a woman between 25 and 40 years old with active or convalescent COVID-19. The CDR3 nucleotides are TGTGCCAGCAGTTTCGGACAGGGAACCAATCAGCCCCAGCATTTT. Encoded protein: CASSFGQGTNQPQHF.